This T cell receptor (beta chain) emerged from a study of PD-1 blockade in mismatch repair-deficient tumors. Clones were read by immunoSEQ multiplex PCR, and TCRdb kept only the in-frame ones, dropping some. The table records about 40,000 clones, roughly 81% of them present only once. Germline CDR1 reads SQVTM; CDR2 reads ANQGSEA. The V end was cut by 7 bases, the J end by 0 bases, with 16 bases between. The CDR3 totals 14 residues. The gene calls are TRBV29-1 and TRBJ2-7; possibly TRBD2 for D (6 bases). Sequences were derived from peripheral blood, sampled 76 weeks after starting pembrolizumab. The sequence derives from an adult with mismatch repair-deficient cancer. The chain's CDR3 is CSAWAGSNSYEQYF. CDR3 bases: TGCAGCGCTTGGGCCGGGAGCAACTCCTACGAGCAGTACTTC.